The 20 T cell receptor beta chains listed next were all sequenced from one sample in a study of T cell repertoires in aging, cancer and after chemotherapy. A mixed TRB-A/B primer pool amplified rearranged TRB by multiplex touch-down PCR. Via MiXCR, TCRdb re-called the multiplex PCR reads, giving one row per CDR3 protein. Found here are about 6,200 distinct CDR3 sequences, 27% of them singletons; the top ten hold roughly 3.6%. Peripheral blood genomic DNA, not sorted cells or RNA, was the template. Sequencing was performed on blood. All receptors come from a human donor in good health.

The rearrangement uses TRBV5-1 and TRBJ2-7, with a tentative D call TRBD2 (5 bases). CDR1 and CDR2 from the germline V gene are SGHRS and YFSETQ. Trimming removed 0 bases from V and 3 bases from J, with 10 bases in between. This CDR3 comprises 14 residues. The CDR3 nucleotides read TGCGCCAGCAGCTTGGGCCCGGGAAGCTACGAGCAGTACTTC. This translates into CASSLGPGSYEQYF.

This clonotype has more than one count but fewer than ten. The gene calls are TRBV5-7 and TRBJ2-3, with TRBD2 identical over 8 bases. TRBV5-7 is flagged as an ORF with uncertain function. V trimming: 2 bases; J trimming: 3 bases; junction bases outside the gene matches: 8. The CDR3 consists of 16 residues. CDR3 amino acids: CASSFWERGITDTQYF. CDR3 nucleotides: TGTGCCAGCAGCTTCTGGGAGCGGGGGATTACAGATACGCAGTATTTT.

The chain joins TRBV12-3 or TRBV12-4 to TRBJ2-1, with TRBD2 matching over 9 bases. The CDR3 consists of 15 residues. The junction had 4 bases not matched to a gene; V was cut back by 5 bases and J by 2 bases. This CDR3 is CASSPPSGTYNEQFF. As DNA, the CDR3 is TGTGCCAGCAGTCCTCCTAGCGGGACCTACAATGAGCAGTTCTTC.

Relative to its sample, this clonotype is medium-sized. This chain uses TRBV19 with TRBJ1-5; 10 bases line up with TRBD1. Per the germline V gene, CDR1 is LNHDA and CDR2 is SQIVND (reference sequence). There are 17 residues in the CDR3. V lost 1 base and J lost 3; bases outside the gene matches: 6. CDR3 nucleotide sequence: TGTGCCAGTAGTATAGGCGACAGGGGGCCGAACAATCAGCCCCAGCATTTT. Translation: CASSIGDRGPNNQPQHF. The whole variable domain, filled in from reference TRBV19 and TRBJ1-5, reads DGGITQSPKYLFRKEGQNVTLSCEQNLNHDAMYWYRQDPGQGLRLIYYSQIVNDFQKGDIAEGYSVSREKKESFPLTVTSAQKNPTAFYLCASSIGDRGPNNQPQHFGDGTRLSIL.

In this sample, this clonotype turned up a few times. The chain carries TRBV6-6 and TRBJ2-2; 8 bases are shared with TRBD1. V lost 5 bases to trimming and J lost 2 bases; unmatched junction nucleotides: 1. Germline V gene data show CDR1 as MNHNY and CDR2 as SVGAGI (reference sequence). The CDR3 is made up of 14 amino acids. Here the CDR3 reads CASSGTGNTGELFF. The CDR3, as DNA: TGTGCCAGCAGTGGGACAGGCAACACCGGGGAGCTGTTTTTT.

As for this clonotype: A much larger clone differs by one base, so this may be a read error. This sequence joins TRBV27 and TRBJ1-6; no clear D gene. Germline-derived CDR1 and CDR2 are MNHEY and SMNVEV (reference sequence). The CDR3 sequence is 14 residues long. Between the trimmed V and J ends, which lost 5 bases and 9 bases, there was a span of 14 bases. The CDR3: CASSPGEGRSPLHF. The CDR3 nucleotides are TGTGCCAGCAGTCCCGGGGAGGGCCGTTCACCCCTCCACTTT.

This clonotype qualifies as medium-sized. DNA of the CDR3: TGTGCCAGTAGCCAACCGGGACAGGGGAACTATGGCTACACCTTC. This translates into CASSQPGQGNYGYTF. V is TRBV19 and J is TRBJ1-2; TRBD1 agrees at 10 bases. In germline, CDR1 is LNHDA, CDR2 SQIVND (reference sequence). V shed 6 bases and J 2 bases; nucleotides not matched to a gene: 6. CDR3 length: 15 amino acids.

The rearrangement joins TRBV28 to TRBJ2-6; D gene unclear. CDR1 is MDHEN, CDR2 SYDVKM, per germline. There are 16 residues in the CDR3. V was cut by 2 bases and J by 0 bases, with 8 bases left in between. The CDR3 DNA is TGTGCCAGCAGTTTAAGGAGTCTCTCTGGGGCCAACGTCCTGACTTTC. Translation gives CASSLRSLSGANVLTF.

Notes on this clonotype: The conserved closing phenylalanine or tryptophan is absent in this CDR3, likely reflecting a read error. The DNA is left out, because the CDR3 cannot be placed on it with certainty; the CDR3 is given as TCRdb lists it. The chain uses TRBV6-1 and TRBJ2-7. Germline V gives CDR1 MNHNS, CDR2 SASEGT. From its first to its last residue, the CDR3 has 8 amino acids. The CDR3 loop is CASSEAID.

Within the sample, this clonotype is medium-sized (0.01 to 0.1%). This rearrangement joins TRBV6-5 to TRBJ2-2; no definite D call. CDR3 length: 13 residues. V was cut by 2 bases and J by 4 bases, with 5 bases left in between. Germline-derived CDR1 and CDR2 are MNHEY and SVGAGI. The CDR3 spells CASSYTRTGELFF. CDR3 nucleotide sequence: TGTGCCAGCAGTTACACCCGCACCGGGGAGCTGTTTTTT.

About this clonotype: A read error is possible here, since a much larger clone lies one base away. The chain links TRBV7-2 to TRBJ2-5, with D possibly called TRBD1 or TRBD2 (5 bases each). Germline loops: CDR1 SGHTA, CDR2 FQGNSA. The CDR3 consists of 13 residues. V lost 6 bases to trimming and J lost 4 bases, with 12 bases between them. CDR3: CASSYPRGETQYF. The CDR3 nucleotides read TGTGCCAGCAGTTATCCGAGGGGAGAGACCCAGTACTTC. Supplemented by reference TRBV7-2 and TRBJ2-5, the full variable domain reads GAGVSQSPSNKVTEKGKDVELRCDPISGHTALYWYRQSLGQGLEFLIYFQGNSAPDKSGLPSDRFSAERTGGSVSTLTIQRTQQEDSAVYLCASSYPRGETQYFGPGTRLLVL.

As DNA, the CDR3 is TGTGCCAGCAACGGACAGGGCGTTTACGGCTACACCTTC. It codes for CASNGQGVYGYTF. V gene TRBV2 combines with J gene TRBJ1-2, with 8 bases aligning to TRBD1. The CDR3 loop spans 13 amino acids. Germline CDR1 SNHLY, CDR2 FYNNEI. With V trimmed by 7 bases and J by 8 bases, 9 bases remained unmatched.

V is TRBV18 and J is TRBJ2-3; 11 nucleotides agree with TRBD2. The CDR3 runs to 14 residues. CDR1 is KGHSH and CDR2 is LQKENI in the germline V gene. V was clipped by 3 bases and J by 5 bases; unmatched bases: 1. In nucleotides, the CDR3 is TGTGCCAGCTCACCGCTAGCGGGAGGAGATACGCAGTATTTT. Residues: CASSPLAGGDTQYF.

V and J are TRBV7-2 and TRBJ1-2; 7 nucleotides agree with TRBD1. Germline CDR1 reads SGHTA; CDR2 reads FQGNSA. The CDR3 sequence is 16 residues long. The DNA of the CDR3 is TGTGCGTTGATCAAACGCCATCGACAGGGAAACTATGGCTACACCTTC. Translated, it gives CALIKRHRQGNYGYTF.

J is TRBJ2-7 and V is TRBV18; D is uncertain. CDR1 and CDR2 (germline): KGHSH, LQKENI. This CDR3 spans 15 amino acids. V was shortened by 6 bases and J by 2 bases, with 17 bases between the two germline ends. CDR3 coding DNA: TGTGCCAGCTCGCGCCTGATGGGGAACACCTACGAGCAGTACTTC. Translating gives CASSRLMGNTYEQYF.

A remark on this clonotype: A single base separates this from a much larger clone, so it may be a read error. CDR3 amino acids: CASSPSNNEAFF. CDR3 in DNA: TGTGCCAGCAGCCCATCTAACAATGAAGCTTTCTTT. V is TRBV7-9 and J is TRBJ1-1, with no clear D. The CDR3 is 12 amino acids. Germline lookup yields CDR1 SEHNR and CDR2 FQNEAQ (reference sequence).

By share, this clonotype ranks as medium-sized. V and J are TRBV10-2 and TRBJ2-7, with a possible D match to TRBD1 (5 bases). From germline, CDR1 is WSHSY and CDR2 SAAADI. Trimming pared 3 bases from V and 3 bases from J, leaving 12 bases between. This CDR3 spans 14 amino acids. As DNA, the CDR3 is TGCGCCAGCAGTGATCAGGACACGGGCTACGAGCAGTACTTC. Amino acids: CASSDQDTGYEQYF.

Of note for this clonotype: A read error may explain this, as a much larger clone is one base away. The chain uses TRBV18 and TRBJ1-4, with D unclear. The CDR3 contains 17 residues. V was pared by 3 bases and J by 3 bases, with 17 bases between. CDR1 is KGHSH, CDR2 LQKENI, per germline. CDR3 region: CASSPNGKTQANEKLFF. The CDR3 DNA reads TGTGCCAGCTCACCCAACGGCAAAACCCAGGCTAATGAAAAACTGTTTTTT.

The chain recombines TRBV11-2 with TRBJ2-3; TRBD2 matches 8 bases. The CDR3 loop spans 15 amino acids. Germline V gene sequence: CDR1 SGHAT, CDR2 FQNNGV. V gave up 5 bases and J gave up 2 bases; unmatched junction bases: 6. CDR3 nucleotide sequence: TGTGCCAGCAGCCGCGGGGGGCTCTTCACAGATACGCAGTATTTT. This sequence encodes CASSRGGLFTDTQYF.

J is TRBJ2-1 and V is TRBV27, with a tentative D call TRBD1 (5 bases). Germline assignment: CDR1 MNHEY and CDR2 SMNVEV (reference sequence). The CDR3 length is 14 residues. V lost 3 bases to trimming and J lost 1 base, with 7 bases between them. The DNA of the CDR3 is TGTGCCAGCAGTTTTAGGGGTTCCTACAATGAGCAGTTCTTC. Translating gives CASSFRGSYNEQFF.